The sequence of this TCR beta chain was determined in a study of blood T cell repertoires in COVID-19. TCRdb's table, derived via immunoSEQ multiplex PCR, lists solely in-frame clones and lacks some. The sample yields about 110,000 clones, about nine tenths seen once. In this sample, this clone turned up a few times. J was trimmed by 6 bases and V by 5 bases; bases with no gene match: 7. The CDR3 runs 13 residues. The germline CDR1 and CDR2 sequences are MRHNA and SNTAGT. This TCR derives from a woman aged 45-65 years with acute or convalescent COVID-19. The sample consisted of peripheral blood. This chain links TRBV6-4 with TRBJ2-7; 7 bases are a match to TRBD2. The CDR3 loop is CASSRDYLGEQYF. The CDR3 nucleotides read TGTGCCAGCAGTAGGGACTACCTAGGCGAGCAGTACTTC.